The 16 T cell receptor beta chains below all came from one sample that was sequenced in a study of T cells in Graves' hyperthyroidism and ophthalmopathy. The source material, RNA transcripts, was used to amplify TCR beta CDR3 regions. When the TCR CDR3 underwent first-round RT-PCR, the HTBI primer set was used. MiXCR, applied by TCRdb to the multiplex PCR reads, yields one record per CDR3 protein. This table holds about 600,000 distinct CDR3 sequences, 16% found once. Sequencing was done on a sample of blood. These receptors all stem from a woman aged 35 to 49 with Graves' ophthalmopathy.

This clonotype was observed at least ten times. DNA for the CDR3: TGCGCCAGCAGCTTGGTTGGCGGGACCATGAGAGATGAGCAGTTCTTC. It translates to CASSLVGGTMRDEQFF. The chain uses TRBV5-1 and TRBJ2-1; the D gene is possibly TRBD2 (6 bases). The CDR3 totals 16 residues. CDR1 is SGHRS, CDR2 YFSETQ, per germline. V was trimmed by 0 bases and J by 8 bases, leaving 18 bases between them. The full variable domain, rest sourced from reference TRBV5-1 and TRBJ2-1, is KAGVTQTPRYLIKTRGQQVTLSCSPISGHRSVSWYQQTPGQGLQFLFEYFSETQRNKGNFPGRFSGRQFSNSRSEMNVSTLELGDSALYLCASSLVGGTMRDEQFFGPGTRLTVL.

Turning to this clonotype: A clone one base away is much larger, so this may be a read error. Lacking the conserved final phenylalanine or tryptophan, this CDR3 likely reflects a read error. The gene calls are TRBV28 and TRBJ2-1; D remains ambiguous. CDR3 size: 13 residues. V was trimmed by 4 bases and J by 9 bases, leaving 13 bases between them. Germline V gene lookup returns CDR1 MDHEN and CDR2 SYDVKM. The CDR3 region is CASSWDGRSEQFL. CDR3 sequence (DNA): TGTGCCAGCAGTTGGGATGGAAGAAGTGAGCAGTTCCTC.

This chain connects TRBV5-5 to TRBJ2-1; D is perhaps TRBD2 (5 bases). Germline lookup yields CDR1 SGHKS and CDR2 YYEKEE (reference sequence). The CDR3 has 13 residues. With 4 bases removed from V and 10 bases from J, the gap between germline ends came to 15 bases. CDR3 nucleotides: TGTGCCAGCAGCCGTGCCTGGACTGAAGAGCAGTTCTTC. Amino acid sequence: CASSRAWTEEQFF.

With respect to this clonotype: At one end the junction does not follow the germline gene, possibly because of a read error. The rearrangement joins TRBV7-3 to TRBJ1-1, with a tentative D call TRBD1 (5 bases). CDR3 length: 12 residues. Per the germline V gene, CDR1 is SGHTA and CDR2 is FQGTGA. CDR3 amino acids: CAGRDLGTEAFF. The CDR3, as DNA: TGTGCCGGCAGGGACCTTGGCACTGAAGCTTTCTTT.

Many counts were recorded for this clonotype. The gene calls are TRBV11-2 and TRBJ1-3; D remains unclear. The CDR3 extends over 16 amino acids. CDR1 SGHAT and CDR2 FQNNGV come from the germline V gene. With 5 bases removed from V and 3 bases from J, the gap between germline ends came to 17 bases. The chain's CDR3 is CASSATRTAGGNTIYF. The CDR3 DNA reads TGTGCCAGCAGCGCGACGCGGACGGCTGGTGGAAACACCATATATTTT. Drawing the rest from reference TRBV11-2 and TRBJ1-3, the complete variable domain is EAGVAQSPRYKIIEKRQSVAFWCNPISGHATLYWYQQILGQGPKLLIQFQNNGVVDDSQLPKDRFSAERLKGVDSTLKIQPAKLEDSAVYLCASSATRTAGGNTIYFGEGSWLTVV.

The gene calls are TRBV18 and TRBJ1-5; D may be TRBD1 (5 bases). Trimming left V 4 bases short and J 1 base short, with 14 bases between. This CDR3 contains 16 residues. The V gene's germline CDR1 is KGHSH and CDR2 LQKENI. The CDR3, as DNA: TGTGCCAGCTCACACCAAGGACAACAAAGCAATCAGCCCCAGCATTTT. Amino acids: CASSHQGQQSNQPQHF.

This clonotype was picked up a small number of times. The rearrangement uses TRBV6-1 and TRBJ2-3; 9 bases are a match to TRBD1. Germline CDR1 reads MNHNS; CDR2 reads SASEGT. The CDR3 has 13 residues. Trimming took 5 bases from V and 4 from J; bases not matched to a gene: 1. This chain's CDR3 is CASSTGGSDTQYF. The DNA of the CDR3 is TGTGCCAGCAGTACAGGGGGCTCAGATACGCAGTATTTT.

The gene calls are TRBV20-1 and TRBJ1-2; the match to TRBD1 covers 7 bases. Germline V gene lookup returns CDR1 DFQATT and CDR2 SNEGSKA (reference sequence). This CDR3 has 13 residues. Trimming at V came to 4 bases and at J to 1 base, leaving 3 bases not matched to a gene. In DNA, the CDR3 is TGCAGTGCTATAGACAGGGTTAACTATGGCTACACCTTC. Translating gives CSAIDRVNYGYTF.

The rearrangement joins TRBV12-3 or TRBV12-4 to TRBJ1-6; 9 nucleotides agree with TRBD1. Losses at the gene ends were 9 bases for V and 9 bases for J; bases not matched to a gene: 12. The CDR3 totals 15 residues. The chain's CDR3 is CASKTGGALFSPLHF. The DNA for the CDR3 is TGTGCCAGTAAAACAGGGGGCGCGCTTTTTTCACCCCTCCACTTT.

This clonotype was seen a single time. V usage is TRBV11-2 and J usage is TRBJ2-4, with D possibly being TRBD1 (6 bases). V lost 4 bases and J lost 1, with 23 bases in between. The germline CDR1 and CDR2 sequences are SGHAT and FQNNGV. CDR3 size: 19 residues. CDR3 DNA: TGTGCCAGCAGCTCTATTTCCGGGACACCGAATGGGGCCAAAAACATTCAGTACTTC. This codes for CASSSISGTPNGAKNIQYF.

This clonotype was seen at least ten times. This sequence joins TRBV27 and TRBJ2-5; D not resolved. This CDR3 comprises 14 residues. V was cut by 3 bases and J by 0 bases, with 8 bases left in between. The germline V gene has CDR1 MNHEY and CDR2 SMNVEV (reference sequence). The CDR3 loop is CASSFGPNQETQYF. CDR3 in DNA: TGTGCCAGCAGTTTTGGGCCGAACCAAGAGACCCAGTACTTC.

The table lists this clonotype with a few counts. This chain's CDR3 is CSARGLDRGLETQYF. CDR3 nucleotides: TGCAGTGCTAGAGGTCTGGACAGGGGGCTAGAGACCCAGTACTTC. V is TRBV20-1 and J is TRBJ2-5; 11 bases map to TRBD1. V lost 1 base and J lost 4; bases outside the gene matches: 5. Germline CDR1 is DFQATT and CDR2 is SNEGSKA (reference sequence). This CDR3 has 15 residues.

The table lists this clonotype with a few counts. V and J are TRBV7-8 and TRBJ2-6; D gene uncertain. V was trimmed by 5 bases and J by 2 bases, leaving 10 bases between them. CDR3 length equals 15 residues. Germline V lookup: CDR1 SGHVS, CDR2 FQNEAQ. Here the CDR3 reads CASSRTNPGANVLTF. The CDR3 DNA sequence: TGTGCCAGCAGCCGAACGAATCCTGGGGCCAACGTCCTGACTTTC. Combining the CDR3 with reference TRBV7-8 and TRBJ2-6 gives the whole variable domain GAGVSQSPRYKVAKRGQDVALRCDPISGHVSLFWYQQALGQGPEFLTYFQNEAQLDKSGLPSDRFFAERPEGSVSTLKIQRTQQEDSAVYLCASSRTNPGANVLTFGAGSRLTVL.

This clonotype has at least ten counts. This CDR3 reads CASSFRAGGDTGELFF. CDR3 in DNA: TGTGCCAGCAGTTTTCGGGCGGGAGGGGACACCGGGGAGCTGTTTTTT. The chain links TRBV27 to TRBJ2-2; 9 nucleotides match TRBD2. V lost 3 bases, J lost 3 bases, and 5 bases stayed unmatched. Germline lookup yields CDR1 MNHEY and CDR2 SMNVEV (reference sequence). The CDR3 length is 16 residues.

V and J are TRBV27 and TRBJ1-5; possibly TRBD1 for D (6 bases). The ends were cut back, 5 bases at V and 1 base at J, with 15 bases in the middle. Germline loops: CDR1 MNHEY, CDR2 SMNVEV (reference sequence). The length of the CDR3 is 16 residues. The CDR3 DNA follows: TGTGCCAGCAGTCCTAAGACAGGAGTAAGCAATCAGCCCCAGCATTTT. It encodes CASSPKTGVSNQPQHF.

This clonotype was detected ten times or more. The chain employs TRBV20-1 and TRBJ2-5, with 10 bases aligning to TRBD2. Trimming cost V 6 bases and J 3 bases; bases outside gene matches: 13. This CDR3 contains 16 residues. Germline V CDR1 and CDR2: DFQATT, SNEGSKA (reference sequence). This CDR3 reads CSADALQGTSEETQYF. The CDR3 region has the DNA TGCAGTGCGGACGCCCTCCAAGGGACTAGCGAAGAGACCCAGTACTTC.